Given below is one TCR beta chain in context. The V and J ends lost 3 bases and 5 bases respectively, with 11 bases between them. The CDR3 is made up of 14 amino acids. CDR1 MDHEN and CDR2 SYDVKM come from the germline V gene. The data belong to a study of blood T cell repertoires in COVID-19. Study-wide background: Nucleic acid was either cDNA or gDNA, and it came from T cells, B-cell-depleted T cells, or PBMCs.

Repertoires were generated with immunoSEQ multiplex PCR, while TCRdb's copy carries only in-frame clones and drops some. The profile shows roughly 250,000 clones, approximately 90% of them singletons. Individuals drawn from about 26 US areas were about 18 to 90 years old. Participants were placed into cohorts based on the clinical history they reported. The chain couples TRBV28 to TRBJ2-1, with TRBD2 as a possible D gene (6 bases). This clonotype was sampled from a woman between 18 and 30 years old who had recovered from COVID-19. Source material: PBMCs or T cells enriched from blood (not recorded which). Here the CDR3 reads CASSFLATNNEQFF. In DNA form, the CDR3 reads TGTGCCAGCAGTTTCCTAGCGACCAACAATGAGCAGTTCTTC.